This TCR beta chain is drawn from a study of shared clonotypes between healthy human individuals. Regarding the study as a whole: Owing to a small donor count, the genetic and exposure-history diversity represented was limited. In the sorted subsets, rarefaction showed sequencing was incomplete despite large depth. Some clonotypes were shared by all four sorted-subset donors, while others were not shared. The non-shared ones had lower generation probabilities than the shared ones.

CDR1 is LNHDA, CDR2 SQIVND, per germline (reference sequence). CDR3 length: 13 residues. The V and J ends lost 8 bases and 4 bases, in that order; junction bases with no gene match: 3. Note on this clone: No antigen is known for it.

Profiling relied on immunoSEQ multiplex PCR, and the TCRdb table lists in-frame clones only, not all of them. The data hold about 1.1 million clones, with approximately 80% observed a single time. This rearrangement joins TRBV19 to TRBJ2-5; 11 bases match TRBD1. Material for sequencing was memory CD4+ T cells from PBMCs. As for subset: CD45RA-negative fraction. The sequence derives from a man between 18 and 35 years old in good health. Some clones in this sample may be carry-over from other donors' samples. CDR3 sequence (DNA): TGTGCCAGTCGAGGACAGGGGGCAGAGACCCAGTACTTC. This codes for CASRGQGAETQYF.